Shown below are 9 T cell receptor beta chains from a single sample sequenced in a study of blood T cells in healthy people across ages. With a J-beta primer mix and a sample-barcoded 5' primer, a second PCR ran 7 to 11 cycles. From the 5' RACE reads, TCRdb called clonotypes with MiXCR, one entry per CDR3 protein. The table has about 720,000 distinct CDR3 sequences, over 20% seen once. What was sequenced was blood. Receptors originate from a man aged 70 or older in good health.

The sample holds a few counts of this clonotype. The chain is built from TRBV3-1 and TRBJ2-7; weak D call: TRBD2 (6 bases). This CDR3 has 14 amino acids. V lost 1 base and J lost 7, with 14 bases in between. The germline V gene encodes CDR1 LGHDT and CDR2 YNNKEL (reference sequence). The CDR3 region is CASSQGGAPGEQYF. CDR3 DNA sequence: TGTGCCAGCAGCCAAGGCGGGGCCCCAGGTGAGCAGTACTTC.

As concerns this clonotype: An end of the junction does not agree with germline; a read error may underlie this. The V and J genes are TRBV20-1 and TRBJ2-1; 10 bases are a match to TRBD2. This CDR3 is built from 14 residues. Germline loops: CDR1 DFQATT, CDR2 SNEGSKA (reference sequence). The CDR3 here is CGAFPSGRKYEQFF. The CDR3 DNA is TGCGGTGCTTTCCCTAGCGGGAGAAAGTATGAGCAGTTCTTC.

The chain links TRBV12-3 or TRBV12-4 to TRBJ2-1; 7 nucleotides match TRBD1. This CDR3 has 14 amino acids. Trimming took 4 bases from V and 8 from J; bases not matched to a gene: 8. The CDR3 protein is CASSWTGLRDEQFF. CDR3 DNA: TGTGCCAGCAGTTGGACAGGCCTTAGGGATGAGCAGTTCTTC.

This clonotype was seen a handful of times. The rearrangement links TRBV20-1 to TRBJ2-7; D might be TRBD2 (6 bases). This CDR3 is built from 15 residues. Trimming took off 1 base at V and 6 bases at J, with 19 bases between the two ends. Looked up from germline, CDR1 is DFQATT and CDR2 is SNEGSKA (reference sequence). As DNA, the CDR3 is TGCAGTGCTAGAGGGAGGGACTGGGCCGGCTCCGAGCAGTACTTC. Its translation: CSARGRDWAGSEQYF.

This clonotype was picked up a small number of times. The chain is built from TRBV5-1 and TRBJ1-2, with D hard to call. The CDR3 has 8 residues. Per the germline V gene, CDR1 is SGHRS and CDR2 is YFSETQ. V was clipped by 9 bases and J by 10 bases, with 7 bases between them. The CDR3 here is CAILYYTF. The DNA for the CDR3 is TGCGCCATCCTCTACTACACCTTC.

This clonotype occurred a few times. The rearrangement links TRBV7-2 to TRBJ1-2; no clear D gene. The V gene's germline CDR1 is SGHTA and CDR2 FQGNSA. This CDR3 has 14 amino acids. V lost 1 base, J lost 6 bases, and 12 bases lay in between. Here the CDR3 reads CASSLGLRFNGYTF. For the CDR3, the DNA is TGTGCCAGCAGCTTAGGTCTCAGATTCAATGGCTACACCTTC. Full variable domain (missing parts from reference TRBV7-2 and TRBJ1-2): GAGVSQSPSNKVTEKGKDVELRCDPISGHTALYWYRQSLGQGLEFLIYFQGNSAPDKSGLPSDRFSAERTGGSVSTLTIQRTQQEDSAVYLCASSLGLRFNGYTFGSGTRLTVV.

This clonotype was seen a handful of times. This chain uses TRBV5-1 with TRBJ2-4, with D possibly being TRBD1 (5 bases). Trimming took 0 bases from V and 4 from J, leaving 11 bases between them. This CDR3 comprises 15 residues. Looked up from germline, CDR1 is SGHRS and CDR2 is YFSETQ. The CDR3 bases are TGCGCCAGCAGCTTGGTTCGACAGAGAAAAAACATTCAGTACTTC. Its translation is CASSLVRQRKNIQYF. The full variable domain, in which reference TRBV5-1 and TRBJ2-4 provide the parts outside the CDR3, is KAGVTQTPRYLIKTRGQQVTLSCSPISGHRSVSWYQQTPGQGLQFLFEYFSETQRNKGNFPGRFSGRQFSNSRSEMNVSTLELGDSALYLCASSLVRQRKNIQYFGAGTRLSVL.

The V and J genes are TRBV10-3 and TRBJ2-3, with TRBD1 identical over 8 bases. The CDR3 is 17 residues long. The germline V gene has CDR1 ENHRY and CDR2 SYGVKD. Trimming took 4 bases from V and 2 from J; bases not matched to a gene: 11. The CDR3 DNA reads TGTGCCATCAGTGCCGGGACAGGCGTCGCCGACACAGATACGCAGTATTTT. Its protein product is CAISAGTGVADTDTQYF.

This clonotype occurred a few times. The chain couples TRBV4-3 to TRBJ2-3; 9 bases are shared with TRBD2. Looked up from germline, CDR1 is LGHNA and CDR2 is YSLEER. Trimming at V came to 4 bases and at J to 4 bases, leaving 3 bases not matched to a gene. CDR3 length: 14 amino acids. This chain's CDR3 is CASSPIAGADTQYF. CDR3 nucleotides: TGCGCCAGCAGCCCTATAGCGGGAGCAGATACGCAGTATTTT.